These 5 T cell receptor beta chains were sequenced from one sample in a study of identical twins. TCRdb independently ran MiXCR on the 5' RACE reads; one entry per CDR3 protein. This table has roughly 470,000 distinct CDR3 sequences, 13% to 15% appearing once. The sample also formed part of further work on yellow fever vaccine responses in identical twins.

The sequenced material came from CD4+ T cells sorted from blood. These TCRs come from a woman between 18 and 29 years old in good health.

This chain uses TRBV7-9 with TRBJ2-5, with 8 nucleotides matching TRBD2. Looked up from germline, CDR1 is SEHNR and CDR2 is FQNEAQ (reference sequence). V was clipped by 5 bases and J by 2 bases; unmatched bases: 4. There are 14 residues in the CDR3. Here the CDR3 DNA reads TGTGCCAGCAGCGAACTAGCGGTACAAGAGACCCAGTACTTC. It is translated as CASSELAVQETQYF.

This clonotype was detected once. The chain recombines TRBV18 with TRBJ2-3; 7 nucleotides agree with TRBD2. This CDR3 is built from 16 residues. Germline V lookup: CDR1 KGHSH, CDR2 LQKENI. V lost 2 bases to trimming and J lost 0 bases; unmatched junction nucleotides: 5. The CDR3 sequence is CASSPSSGLSTDTQYF. In DNA form, the CDR3 reads TGTGCCAGCTCACCATCTAGCGGACTCAGCACAGATACGCAGTATTTT.

With regard to this clonotype: This may be a read error, as it is one base from a much larger clone. The rearrangement links TRBV7-8 to TRBJ2-5, with a weak D call TRBD1 (6 bases). CDR1 and CDR2 from the germline V gene are SGHVS and FQNEAQ. V lost 6 bases, J lost 0 bases, and 17 bases lay in between. This CDR3 spans 16 amino acids. The CDR3 here is CASRLFFGQNQETQYF. The CDR3 nucleotides read TGTGCCAGCAGATTATTTTTCGGACAGAACCAAGAGACCCAGTACTTC.

The chain joins TRBV28 to TRBJ1-5, with D perhaps matching TRBD1 (6 bases). The CDR3 runs 14 residues. Germline assignment: CDR1 MDHEN and CDR2 SYDVKM. V gave up 4 bases and J gave up 5 bases, with 12 bases separating them. CDR3 in amino acids: CASSSQGTDQPQHF. The CDR3 DNA reads TGTGCCAGCAGTTCACAGGGAACCGATCAGCCCCAGCATTTT.

The V gene is TRBV27, the J gene TRBJ2-1; the match to TRBD2 covers 9 bases. Germline V CDR1 and CDR2: MNHEY, SMNVEV (reference sequence). The CDR3 sequence is 15 residues long. V trimming: 7 bases; J trimming: 5 bases; junction bases outside the gene matches: 9. The CDR3 protein is CASTPTGLANNEQFF. CDR3 DNA: TGTGCCAGCACCCCCACGGGACTAGCTAACAATGAGCAGTTCTTC.